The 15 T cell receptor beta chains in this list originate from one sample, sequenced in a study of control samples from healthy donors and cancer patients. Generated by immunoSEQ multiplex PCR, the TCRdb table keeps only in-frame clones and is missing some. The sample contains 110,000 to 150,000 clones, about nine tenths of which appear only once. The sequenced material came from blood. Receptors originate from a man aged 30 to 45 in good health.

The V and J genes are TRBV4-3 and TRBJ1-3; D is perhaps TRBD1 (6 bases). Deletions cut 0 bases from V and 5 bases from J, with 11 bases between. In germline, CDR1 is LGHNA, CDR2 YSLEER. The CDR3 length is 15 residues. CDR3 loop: CASSQDRDNRNTIYF. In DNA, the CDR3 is TGCGCCAGCAGCCAAGATCGGGACAACAGAAACACCATATATTTT.

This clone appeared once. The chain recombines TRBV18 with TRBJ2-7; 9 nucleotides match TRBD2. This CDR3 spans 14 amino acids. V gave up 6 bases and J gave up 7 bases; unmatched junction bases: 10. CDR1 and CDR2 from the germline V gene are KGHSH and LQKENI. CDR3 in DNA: TGTGCCAGCTCCCGGGCTAGCGGGGCGGGGGAGCAGTACTTC. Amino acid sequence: CASSRASGAGEQYF.

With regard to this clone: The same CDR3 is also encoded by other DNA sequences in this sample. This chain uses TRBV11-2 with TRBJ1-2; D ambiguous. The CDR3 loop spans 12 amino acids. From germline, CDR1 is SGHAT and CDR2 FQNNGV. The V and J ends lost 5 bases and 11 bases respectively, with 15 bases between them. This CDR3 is CASSQRSRRYTF. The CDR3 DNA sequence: TGTGCCAGCAGCCAACGTAGCAGGCGGTACACCTTC.

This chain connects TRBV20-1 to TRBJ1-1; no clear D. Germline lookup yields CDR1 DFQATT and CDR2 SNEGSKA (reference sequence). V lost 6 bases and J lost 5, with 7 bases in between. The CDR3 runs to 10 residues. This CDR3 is CSATRTEAFF. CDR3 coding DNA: TGCAGTGCCACGCGGACTGAAGCTTTCTTT.

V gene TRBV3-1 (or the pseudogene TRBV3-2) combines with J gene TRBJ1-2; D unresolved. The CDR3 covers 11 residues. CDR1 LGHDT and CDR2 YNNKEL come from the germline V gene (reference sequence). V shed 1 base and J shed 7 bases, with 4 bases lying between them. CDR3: CASSQAGGYTF. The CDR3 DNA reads TGTGCCAGCAGCCAAGCTGGTGGCTACACCTTC.

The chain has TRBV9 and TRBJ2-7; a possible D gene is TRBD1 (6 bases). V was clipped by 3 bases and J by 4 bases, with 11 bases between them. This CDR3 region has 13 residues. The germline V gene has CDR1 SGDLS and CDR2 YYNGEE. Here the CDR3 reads CASSATTGYEQYF. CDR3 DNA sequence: TGTGCCAGCAGCGCAACGACAGGTTACGAGCAGTACTTC.

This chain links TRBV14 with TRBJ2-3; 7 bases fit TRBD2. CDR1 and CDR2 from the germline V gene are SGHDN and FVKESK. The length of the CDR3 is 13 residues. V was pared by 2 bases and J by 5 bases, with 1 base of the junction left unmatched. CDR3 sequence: CASSQLAVDTQYF. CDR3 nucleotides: TGTGCCAGCAGCCAACTAGCGGTAGATACGCAGTATTTT.

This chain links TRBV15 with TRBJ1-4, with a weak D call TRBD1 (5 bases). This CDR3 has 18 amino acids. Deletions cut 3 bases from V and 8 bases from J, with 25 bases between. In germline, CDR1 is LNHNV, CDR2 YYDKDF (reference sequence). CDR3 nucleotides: TGTGCCACCAGCAGGCGGGGGGGGGTTGAGTTTCGCGGCGAAAAACTGTTTTTT. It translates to CATSRRGGVEFRGEKLFF. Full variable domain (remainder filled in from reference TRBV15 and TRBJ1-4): DAMVIQNPRYQVTQFGKPVTLSCSQTLNHNVMYWYQQKSSQAPKLLFHYYDKDFNNEADTPDNFQSRRPNTSFCFLDIRSPGLGDTAMYLCATSRRGGVEFRGEKLFFGSGTQLSVL.

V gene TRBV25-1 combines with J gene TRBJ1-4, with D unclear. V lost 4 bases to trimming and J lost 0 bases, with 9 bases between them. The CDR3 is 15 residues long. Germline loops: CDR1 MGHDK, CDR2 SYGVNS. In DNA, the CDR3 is TGTGCCAGCAGTGTATCACACTCAACTAATGAAAAACTGTTTTTT. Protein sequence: CASSVSHSTNEKLFF.

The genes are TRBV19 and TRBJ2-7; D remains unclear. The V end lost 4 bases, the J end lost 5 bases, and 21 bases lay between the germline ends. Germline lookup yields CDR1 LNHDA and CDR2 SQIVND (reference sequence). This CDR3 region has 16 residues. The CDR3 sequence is CASSTTTPGQRHEQYF. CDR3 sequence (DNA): TGTGCCAGTAGTACAACAACCCCTGGTCAGAGGCACGAGCAGTACTTC.

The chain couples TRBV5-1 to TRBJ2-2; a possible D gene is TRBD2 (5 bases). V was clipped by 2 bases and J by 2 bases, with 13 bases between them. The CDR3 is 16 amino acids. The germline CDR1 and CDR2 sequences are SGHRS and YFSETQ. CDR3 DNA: TGCGCCAGCAGCTTAGGAGGAGGCGGAAACACCGGGGAGCTGTTTTTT. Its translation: CASSLGGGGNTGELFF.

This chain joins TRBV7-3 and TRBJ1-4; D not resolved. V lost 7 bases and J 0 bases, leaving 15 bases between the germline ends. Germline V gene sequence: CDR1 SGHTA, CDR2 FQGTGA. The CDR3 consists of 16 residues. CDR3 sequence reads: CASTTGRAPTNEKLFF. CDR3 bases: TGTGCCAGCACCACCGGACGGGCGCCAACTAATGAAAAACTGTTTTTT.

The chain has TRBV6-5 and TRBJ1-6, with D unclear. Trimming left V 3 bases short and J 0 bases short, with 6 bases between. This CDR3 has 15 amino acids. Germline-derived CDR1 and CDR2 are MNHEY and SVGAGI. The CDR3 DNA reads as TGTGCCAGCAGTTATCGCCTCTCCTATAATTCACCCCTCCACTTT. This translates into CASSYRLSYNSPLHF.

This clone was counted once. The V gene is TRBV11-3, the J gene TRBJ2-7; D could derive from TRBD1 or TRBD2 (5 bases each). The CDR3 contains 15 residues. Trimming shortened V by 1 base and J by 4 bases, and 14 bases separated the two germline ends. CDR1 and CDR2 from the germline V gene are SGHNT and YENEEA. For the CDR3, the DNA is TGTGCCAGCAGCTTAGCAGGTGGGGGTACTTACGAGCAGTACTTC. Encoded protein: CASSLAGGGTYEQYF.

The CDR3 loop is CASSPGQGEQYF. The CDR3 nucleotides are TGTGCCAGCAGCCCTGGACAGGGCGAGCAGTACTTC. This chain links TRBV11-3 with TRBJ2-7; TRBD1 agrees at 8 bases. Trimming at V came to 5 bases and at J to 6 bases, leaving 3 bases not matched to a gene. The CDR3 length is 12 residues. Germline CDR1 SGHNT, CDR2 YENEEA.